The T cell receptor (beta chain) described here comes from a study of T cells in localized non-small cell lung cancer. The V segment lost 0 bases and the J segment 12 bases; nucleotides outside the gene matches: 3. Germline lookup yields CDR1 SGDLS and CDR2 YYNGEE. This CDR3 is 12 amino acids long. The table came from immunoSEQ multiplex PCR; TCRdb's copy has only in-frame clones and leaves some out. Of fewer than 15,000 clones in the sample, roughly 30% are singletons; the top ten hold 7.2%. This clone turned up a few times. Specimen: lung tumor tissue, collected before any cancer treatment. The chain combines TRBV9 with TRBJ2-1, with 7 bases lining up with TRBD1. This clonotype was sampled from a female donor over 55 with stage I lung adenocarcinoma. As DNA, the CDR3 is TGTGCCAGCAGCGTAGAGACAGGGAGGCAGTTCTTC. Residues: CASSVETGRQFF.